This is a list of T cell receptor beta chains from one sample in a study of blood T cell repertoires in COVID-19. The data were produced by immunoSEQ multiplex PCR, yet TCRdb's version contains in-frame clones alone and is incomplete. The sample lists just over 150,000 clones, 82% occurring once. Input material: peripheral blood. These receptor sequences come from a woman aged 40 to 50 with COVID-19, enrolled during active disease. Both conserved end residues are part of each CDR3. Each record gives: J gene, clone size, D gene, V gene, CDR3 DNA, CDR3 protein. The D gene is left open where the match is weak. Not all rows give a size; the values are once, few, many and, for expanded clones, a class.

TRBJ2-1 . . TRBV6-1 TGTGCCAGCAGTGAATGGGTGGGGGGGCGATACAATGAGCAGTTCTTC CASSEWVGGRYNEQFF
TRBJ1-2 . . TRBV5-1 TGCGCCAGCAGCTTGGACAGAGCAAACTATGGCTACACCTTC CASSLDRANYGYTF
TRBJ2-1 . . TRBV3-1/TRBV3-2 TGTGCCAGCAGCCAAGATGGACTAAAAGCATATGAGCAGTTCTTC CASSQDGLKAYEQFF
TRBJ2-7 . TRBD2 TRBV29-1 TGCAGCGTTGAACTAGCGGGACGACCAAATGGTGAGCAGTACTTC CSVELAGRPNGEQYF
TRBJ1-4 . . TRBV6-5 TGTGCCAGCAGTTACTCTGGGGGCCGGGGTGAAAAACTGTTTTTT CASSYSGGRGEKLFF
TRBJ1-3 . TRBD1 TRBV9 TGTGCCAGCAGCGCCAGATCACAGGGGTTAAAGTACGGAAACACCATATATTTT CASSARSQGLKYGNTIYF
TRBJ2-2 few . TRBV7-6 TGTGCCAGCAGCTACGGGGGACCTAACACCGGGGAGCTGTTTTTT CASSYGGPNTGELFF
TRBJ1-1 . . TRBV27 TGTGCCAGCAGCCCAAGTCGTGGAGGGTGGGGGACTGAAGCTTTCTTT CASSPSRGGWGTEAFF
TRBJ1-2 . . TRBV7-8 TGTGCCAGCAGCCGTGGAGGTCAGGCTAACTATGGCTACACCTTC CASSRGGQANYGYTF
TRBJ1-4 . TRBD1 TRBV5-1 TGCGCCAGCAGCCCCCGGGACAGTAATCCTGAAAAACTGTTTTTT CASSPRDSNPEKLFF
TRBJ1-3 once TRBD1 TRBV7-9 TGTGCCAGCAGCCCCTATCTGGACAGGGGGCCTGGAAACACCATATATTTT CASSPYLDRGPGNTIYF
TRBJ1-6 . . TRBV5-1 TGCGCCAGCAGCTTGGCCGGTGGCAGGGAAAATTCACCCCTCCACTTT CASSLAGGRENSPLHF
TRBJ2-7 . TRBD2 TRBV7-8 TGTGCCAGCAGCCCTGGCGGGACGAGCGGGAGATACGAGCAGTACTTC CASSPGGTSGRYEQYF
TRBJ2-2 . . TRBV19 TGTGCCACTCCGACAGGCGCGAACACCGGGGAGCTGTTTTTT CATPTGANTGELFF
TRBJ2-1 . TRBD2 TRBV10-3 TGTGCCATCAGCCAAATACTAGCGGCCAACAATGAGCAGTTCTTC CAISQILAANNEQFF
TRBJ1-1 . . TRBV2 TGTGCCAGCGGGCCCAGGGCAGTAAGTGAAGCTTTCTTT CASGPRAVSEAFF
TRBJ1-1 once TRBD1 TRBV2 TGTGCCAGCCAACAGGGGACGGCTTTCTTT CASQQGTAFF
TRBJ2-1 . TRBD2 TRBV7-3 TGTGCCAGCAGGGAACTAGCGGGAGGCTATGAGCAGTTCTTC CASRELAGGYEQFF
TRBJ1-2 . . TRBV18 TGTGCCAGCTCACCCGACAGGAGCGGCTACACCTTC CASSPDRSGYTF
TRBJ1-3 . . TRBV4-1 TGCGCCAGCAGCCAAGATTACGGCTTCCAGGGGAACACCATATATTTT CASSQDYGFQGNTIYF
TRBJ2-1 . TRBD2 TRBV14 TGTGCCAGCAGCGGGACTAGCGGGAGGGCCCTCAGGAACAATGAGCAGTTCTTC CASSGTSGRALRNNEQFF
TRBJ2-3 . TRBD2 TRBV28 TGTGCCAGCAGTTTAGCGGGAGGGTCCTGGGCGCAGTATTTT CASSLAGGSWAQYF
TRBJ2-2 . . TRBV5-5 TGTGCCAGCTATTGGTCCAGGAACACCGGGGAGCTGTTTTTT CASYWSRNTGELFF
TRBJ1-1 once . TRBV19 TGTGCCAGTAGTATAGGGCTTGTTGAAGCTTTCTTT CASSIGLVEAFF
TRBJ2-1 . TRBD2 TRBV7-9 TGTGCCAGCAGCACAGAGACTAGCTCGCTTCCACGACAGTTCTTC CASSTETSSLPRQFF
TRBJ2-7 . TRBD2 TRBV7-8 TGTGCCAGCAGCCCTCAGAGCGGGAGGCTTGTTTACGAGCAGTACTTC CASSPQSGRLVYEQYF
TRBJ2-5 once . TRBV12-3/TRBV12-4 TGTGCCAGCAGTTTACTTAGAGAGACCCAGTACTTC CASSLLRETQYF
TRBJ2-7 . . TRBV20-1 TGCAGTGCTAGTGCGAGACGGGAAACCTACGAGCAGTACTTC CSASARRETYEQYF
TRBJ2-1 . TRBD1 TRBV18 TGTGCCAGCTCACTTGACAGGGGGCGGGAGAACAATGAGCAGTTCTTC CASSLDRGRENNEQFF